The 31 T cell receptor beta chains below come from one sample, sequenced in a study of shared clonotypes between healthy human individuals. Using immunoSEQ multiplex PCR, the repertoire was profiled, and TCRdb retains in-frame clones only, with some absent. The sample contains millions of clones, around nine tenths of which appear only once. The source material was naive CD4+ T cells sorted from blood. Subset meaning: CD45RA+ positively selected. These receptors all come from a man between 18 and 29 years old in good health.

The CDR3 DNA is TGTGCCAGCACCCGGGGGGGGTCGTACACCATATATTTT. It encodes CASTRGGSYTIYF. The chain has TRBV7-8 and TRBJ1-3; TRBD1 is a possible D gene (5 bases). The CDR3 consists of 13 residues. V lost 7 bases and J 8 bases, leaving 15 bases between the germline ends. Germline V gives CDR1 SGHVS, CDR2 FQNEAQ.

The count of this clone is one. This CDR3 reads CASSLFPSGELYNEQFF. CDR3 sequence (DNA): TGTGCCAGCAGCCTTTTCCCTTCCGGGGAACTTTACAATGAGCAGTTCTTC. This chain joins TRBV16 and TRBJ2-1, with D possibly matching TRBD2 (5 bases). Germline CDR1 KGHSY, CDR2 FQNENV. Trimming stripped 4 bases from V and 4 bases from J, with 20 bases between. The CDR3 sequence is 17 residues long.

The chain is built from TRBV11-2 and TRBJ2-2; 7 bases line up with TRBD1. The CDR3 totals 16 residues. CDR1 and CDR2 (germline): SGHAT, FQNNGV. V was clipped by 5 bases and J by 6 bases; unmatched bases: 12. The CDR3 region has the DNA TGTGCCAGCAGCAACCTAGACAGGGTACGGTCCGGGGAGCTGTTTTTT. It yields the protein CASSNLDRVRSGELFF.

This chain uses TRBV14 with TRBJ2-5, with 7 bases lining up with TRBD1. The CDR3 covers 16 residues. Germline V CDR1 and CDR2: SGHDN, FVKESK. V dropped 0 bases and J dropped 4; count of bases not matched to a gene: 8. Written as DNA, the CDR3 is TGTGCCAGCAGCCAAGATAGGTACAGGGGTACAGAGACCCAGTACTTC. Protein sequence: CASSQDRYRGTETQYF.

This chain joins TRBV28 and TRBJ1-1; TRBD1 might be the D (6 bases). The CDR3 contains 15 residues. Trimming left V 2 bases short and J 7 bases short, with 17 bases between. Per germline, CDR1 MDHEN and CDR2 SYDVKM. CDR3 sequence: CASSLQGRGGVEAFF. The CDR3 DNA follows: TGTGCCAGCAGTTTACAGGGGCGGGGCGGGGTTGAAGCTTTCTTT.

Comment on this clone: This may be a read error, as it is one base from a much larger clone. Other DNA sequences from this sample encode an identical CDR3 as well. The J gene is TRBJ2-7, the V gene TRBV18; D gene uncertain. Between the trimmed V and J ends, which lost 6 bases and 0 bases, there was a span of 6 bases. CDR1 and CDR2 (germline): KGHSH, LQKENI. The CDR3 has 12 amino acids. The CDR3 DNA reads as TGTGCCAGCTCTCCGAGCTCCTACGAGCAGTACTTC. It is translated as CASSPSSYEQYF.

The chain uses TRBV7-9 and TRBJ1-4, with D tentatively TRBD1 (5 bases). The CDR3 is made up of 16 amino acids. Between the trimmed V and J ends, which lost 1 base and 6 bases, there was a span of 15 bases. Germline assignment: CDR1 SEHNR and CDR2 FQNEAQ (reference sequence). As DNA, the CDR3 is TGTGCCAGCAGCTTAGTACCTGGCAGGGCGGATGAAAAACTGTTTTTT. Protein sequence: CASSLVPGRADEKLFF.

The rearrangement joins TRBV19 to TRBJ2-7; 7 bases map to TRBD2. Losses at the gene ends were 5 bases for V and 3 bases for J; bases not matched to a gene: 7. Germline V lookup: CDR1 LNHDA, CDR2 SQIVND (reference sequence). The CDR3 runs to 14 residues. CDR3 in amino acids: CASSPPGGNYEQYF. CDR3 in DNA: TGTGCCAGTAGTCCCCCCGGGGGGAACTACGAGCAGTACTTC.

This chain joins TRBV5-1 and TRBJ2-3; 8 bases agree with TRBD1. This CDR3 contains 15 residues. The germline gives CDR1 SGHRS, CDR2 YFSETQ. With V trimmed by 1 base and J by 1 base, 2 bases remained unmatched. CDR3 amino acids: CASSLWGQGTDTQYF. The CDR3 nucleotides read TGCGCCAGCAGCTTGTGGGGACAGGGCACAGATACGCAGTATTTT.

V and J are TRBV11-1 and TRBJ1-5; 7 bases line up with TRBD1. V lost 5 bases to trimming and J lost 2 bases; unmatched junction nucleotides: 3. In germline, CDR1 is SGHAT, CDR2 FQDESV (reference sequence). CDR3 length equals 14 residues. The chain's CDR3 is CASSKTGGNQPQHF. CDR3 sequence (DNA): TGTGCCAGCAGCAAAACAGGGGGCAATCAGCCCCAGCATTTT.

The rearrangement links TRBV9 to TRBJ2-1; 11 nucleotides match TRBD2. V lost 4 bases, J lost 7 bases, and 10 bases stayed unmatched. The V gene's germline CDR1 is SGDLS and CDR2 YYNGEE. This CDR3 comprises 16 residues. CDR3 coding DNA: TGTGCCAGCAGCCCCCTTAGCGGGAGGGCCATAAATGAGCAGTTCTTC. Protein product: CASSPLSGRAINEQFF.

This chain uses TRBV30 with TRBJ2-1; TRBD2 agrees at 12 bases. V trimming: 2 bases; J trimming: 2 bases; junction bases outside the gene matches: 4. In germline, CDR1 is GTSNPN, CDR2 SVGIG (reference sequence). The CDR3 sequence is 16 residues long. This chain's CDR3 is CAWSTRLAGAYNEQFF. CDR3 sequence (DNA): TGTGCCTGGAGTACCAGACTAGCGGGAGCCTACAATGAGCAGTTCTTC.

The chain couples TRBV27 to TRBJ1-1; 11 bases match TRBD1. V shed 6 bases, J shed 8 bases, and the junction held 8 bases outside the gene matches. This CDR3 contains 14 residues. Germline-derived CDR1 and CDR2 are MNHEY and SMNVEV (reference sequence). The CDR3 DNA reads TGTGCCAGCAGCTGGGACAGGGGGGGAAGGGAAGCTTTCTTT. Translating gives CASSWDRGGREAFF.

This chain links TRBV10-3 with TRBJ2-3, with TRBD1 identical over 7 bases. The length of the CDR3 is 16 residues. Germline lookup yields CDR1 ENHRY and CDR2 SYGVKD. Unmatched junction bases numbered 10, after V lost 4 bases and J lost 3 bases. The CDR3 nucleotides are TGTGCCATCAGTGGAAAACAGGGGTCGATTACAGATACGCAGTATTTT. Translated, it gives CAISGKQGSITDTQYF.

This sequence joins TRBV6-4 and TRBJ2-3, with D perhaps being TRBD1 or TRBD2 (5 bases each). The V end was cut by 3 bases, the J end by 2 bases, with 15 bases between. CDR3 length: 16 amino acids. The germline V gene has CDR1 MRHNA and CDR2 SNTAGT. The CDR3 DNA reads as TGTGCCAGCAGTGAACAACCGGGGCTTCTCACAGATACGCAGTATTTT. This codes for CASSEQPGLLTDTQYF.

This chain connects TRBV6-6 to TRBJ2-2, with D perhaps given as TRBD1 or TRBD2 (5 bases each). Germline V CDR1 and CDR2: MNHNY, SVGAGI (reference sequence). The CDR3 is made up of 15 amino acids. The V and J ends lost 5 bases and 5 bases respectively, with 15 bases between them. CDR3 DNA: TGTGCCAGCAGTGCGAGGGTGACAGTAACCGGGGAGCTGTTTTTT. Encoded protein: CASSARVTVTGELFF.

This clone was detected once. Different DNA sequences within this sample yield the same CDR3. The chain recombines TRBV30 with TRBJ1-2; D unclear. With 0 bases removed from V and 8 bases from J, the gap between germline ends came to 10 bases. The CDR3 is 12 amino acids. Germline loops: CDR1 GTSNPN, CDR2 SVGIG (reference sequence). The CDR3: CAWSVTGIGYTF. The CDR3 DNA reads as TGTGCCTGGAGTGTAACGGGGATCGGCTACACCTTC.

The chain recombines TRBV11-2 with TRBJ1-1; D gene ambiguous. V shed 1 base and J shed 2 bases, with 8 bases lying between them. This CDR3 has 14 residues. In germline, CDR1 is SGHAT, CDR2 FQNNGV. The CDR3 loop is CASSLGLENTEAFF. CDR3 in DNA: TGTGCCAGCAGCTTAGGCCTGGAAAACACTGAAGCTTTCTTT.

This chain uses TRBV12-5 with TRBJ2-7; 8 bases are a match to TRBD1. The V gene's germline CDR1 is LGHNT and CDR2 FRNRAP. The J segment lost 2 bases and the V segment lost 1 base, leaving 4 bases of the junction unmatched. The CDR3 runs to 15 residues. CDR3 in DNA: TGTGCTAGTGGTTTGGCAGGGGGCGCGCCCTACGAGCAGTACTTC. It specifies CASGLAGGAPYEQYF.

The chain carries TRBV28 and TRBJ1-1, with D perhaps matching TRBD1 (6 bases). Trimming removed 9 bases at V and 6 bases at J, with 23 bases between. In germline, CDR1 is MDHEN, CDR2 SYDVKM. CDR3 length: 15 amino acids. The CDR3 DNA follows: TGTGCCAGTCTGGTGCCTGGGTCCGGGGGCCCTGAAGCTTTCTTT. It yields the protein CASLVPGSGGPEAFF.

This chain joins TRBV6-1 and TRBJ2-1; 8 bases align to TRBD2. This CDR3 is built from 15 residues. The germline V gene encodes CDR1 MNHNS and CDR2 SASEGT. V shed 2 bases, J shed 2 bases, and the junction held 2 bases outside the gene matches. CDR3 loop: CASSETGGAYNEQFF. CDR3 bases: TGTGCCAGCAGTGAAACGGGAGGGGCCTACAATGAGCAGTTCTTC.

V usage is TRBV11-2 and J usage is TRBJ1-6, with TRBD1 matching over 8 bases. The junction had 9 bases not matched to a gene; V was cut back by 2 bases and J by 6 bases. The germline V gene has CDR1 SGHAT and CDR2 FQNNGV. The CDR3 extends over 17 amino acids. The CDR3 DNA reads TGTGCCAGCAGCTTAACCCGGGGAGGACAGGGTAATTCACCCCTCCACTTT. Its translation is CASSLTRGGQGNSPLHF.

This chain links TRBV28 with TRBJ2-2; tentatively, D is TRBD2 (5 bases). CDR1 is MDHEN, CDR2 SYDVKM, per germline. V was cut by 5 bases and J by 2 bases, with 15 bases left in between. The CDR3 is 16 residues long. CDR3 DNA: TGTGCCAGCAGTCGACCCGGGATTCTAAACACCGGGGAGCTGTTTTTT. This translates into CASSRPGILNTGELFF.

The genes are TRBV5-8 and TRBJ1-2; no clear D. The germline V gene encodes CDR1 SGHTS and CDR2 YDEGEE. V lost 4 bases and J 3 bases, leaving 16 bases between the germline ends. This CDR3 has 15 amino acids. The chain's CDR3 is CASSNFPGFDYGYTF. The CDR3, as DNA: TGTGCCAGCAGCAATTTTCCGGGCTTCGACTATGGCTACACCTTC. Variable domain in full (rest from reference TRBV5-8 and TRBJ1-2): EAGVTQSPTHLIKTRGQQATLRCSPISGHTSVYWYQQALGLGLQFLLWYDEGEERNRGNFPPRFSGRQFPNYSSELNVNALELEDSALYLCASSNFPGFDYGYTFGSGTRLTVV.

Comments on this clone: The sample holds other DNA sequences that translate to the same CDR3. The chain is built from TRBV6-5 and TRBJ2-7; no reliable D call. Germline V gives CDR1 MNHEY, CDR2 SVGAGI. The V and J ends lost 6 bases and 6 bases respectively, with 9 bases between them. CDR3 size: 11 residues. The CDR3 is CASSSRGEQYF. The CDR3 DNA is TGTGCCAGCAGCTCCCGCGGCGAGCAGTACTTC.

Regarding this clone: This sample includes further DNA sequences coding for the same CDR3. This sequence joins TRBV7-9 and TRBJ2-3; the D is unclear. Trimming left V 1 base short and J 2 bases short, with 10 bases between. Germline V lookup: CDR1 SEHNR, CDR2 FQNEAQ (reference sequence). The CDR3 is 15 residues long. The CDR3 reads CASSLVVLDTDTQYF. The CDR3 DNA sequence: TGTGCCAGCAGCTTAGTAGTTCTTGACACAGATACGCAGTATTTT. Full variable domain (missing parts from reference TRBV7-9 and TRBJ2-3): DTGVSQNPRHKITKRGQNVTFRCDPISEHNRLYWYRQTLGQGPEFLTYFQNEAQLEKSRLLSDRFSAERPKGSFSTLEIQRTEQGDSAMYLCASSLVVLDTDTQYFGPGTRLTVL.

The chain links TRBV19 to TRBJ1-5; 10 nucleotides agree with TRBD1. The CDR3 contains 15 residues. Trimming removed 6 bases from V and 0 bases from J; junction bases left unmatched: 2. CDR1 is LNHDA, CDR2 SQIVND, per germline (reference sequence). DNA of the CDR3: TGTGCCAGTAGGGACAGGGGGAATAGCAATCAGCCCCAGCATTTT. This encodes CASRDRGNSNQPQHF.

The V and J genes are TRBV9 and TRBJ2-2; D is ambiguous. Germline lookup yields CDR1 SGDLS and CDR2 YYNGEE. With 0 bases removed from V and 8 bases from J, the gap between germline ends came to 11 bases. The length of the CDR3 is 14 residues. The CDR3 coding sequence is TGTGCCAGCAGCGTAGCCCTCCCCTCAGGGGAGCTGTTTTTT. This codes for CASSVALPSGELFF.

The genes are TRBV10-3 and TRBJ1-5; D call uncertain. V shed 6 bases and J shed 0 bases, with 12 bases lying between them. Germline CDR1 ENHRY, CDR2 SYGVKD. This CDR3 comprises 15 residues. The CDR3 is CAISQSLSSNQPQHF. The CDR3 DNA sequence: TGTGCCATCAGCCAGAGTTTATCTAGCAATCAGCCCCAGCATTTT.

The V call is TRBV10-3, the J call TRBJ2-7; 12 bases line up with TRBD2. This CDR3 is 16 amino acids long. Germline CDR1 and CDR2: ENHRY and SYGVKD. After removal of 3 bases from V and 4 bases from J, the junction contained 7 bases not matched to a gene. CDR3 protein: CAISEARTSGKYEQYF. CDR3 in DNA: TGTGCCATCAGTGAAGCTAGGACTAGCGGGAAGTACGAGCAGTACTTC.

The genes are TRBV5-6 and TRBJ2-4, with D unresolved. There are 15 residues in the CDR3. CDR1 and CDR2 (germline): SGHDT, YYEEEE. Trimming shortened V by 4 bases and J by 0 bases, and 11 bases separated the two germline ends. Written as DNA, the CDR3 is TGTGCCAGCAGCCAATACCAGCTAGCCAAAAACATTCAGTACTTC. Protein sequence: CASSQYQLAKNIQYF.